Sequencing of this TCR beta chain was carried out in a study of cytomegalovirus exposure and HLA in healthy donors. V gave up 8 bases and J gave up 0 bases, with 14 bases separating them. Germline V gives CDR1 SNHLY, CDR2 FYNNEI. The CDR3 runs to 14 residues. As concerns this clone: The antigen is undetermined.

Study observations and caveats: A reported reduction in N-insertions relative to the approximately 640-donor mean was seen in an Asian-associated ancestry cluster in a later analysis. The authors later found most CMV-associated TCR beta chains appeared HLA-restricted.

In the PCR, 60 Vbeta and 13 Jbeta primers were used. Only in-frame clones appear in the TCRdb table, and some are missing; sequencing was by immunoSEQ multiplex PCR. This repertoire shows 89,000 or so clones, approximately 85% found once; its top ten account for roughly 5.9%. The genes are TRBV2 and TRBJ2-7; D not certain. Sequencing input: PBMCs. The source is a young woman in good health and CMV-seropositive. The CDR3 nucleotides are TGTGCCAGCCTAGTTTATTGGAGCTCCTACGAGCAGTACTTC. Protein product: CASLVYWSSYEQYF.